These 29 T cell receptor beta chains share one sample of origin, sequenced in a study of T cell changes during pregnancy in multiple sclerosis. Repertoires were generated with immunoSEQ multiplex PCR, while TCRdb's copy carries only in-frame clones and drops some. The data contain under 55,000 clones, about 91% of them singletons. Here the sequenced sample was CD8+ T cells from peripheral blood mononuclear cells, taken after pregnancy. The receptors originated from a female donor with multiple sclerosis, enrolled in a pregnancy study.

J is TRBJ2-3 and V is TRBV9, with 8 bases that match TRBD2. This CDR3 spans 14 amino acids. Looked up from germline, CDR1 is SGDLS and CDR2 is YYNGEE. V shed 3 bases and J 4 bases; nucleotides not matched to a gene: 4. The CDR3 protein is CASSAGGGPDTQYF. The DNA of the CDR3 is TGTGCCAGCAGCGCCGGGGGGGGGCCAGATACGCAGTATTTT. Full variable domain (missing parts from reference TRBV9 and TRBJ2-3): DSGVTQTPKHLITATGQRVTLRCSPRSGDLSVYWYQQSLDQGLQFLIQYYNGEERAKGNILERFSAQQFPDLHSELNLSSLELGDSALYFCASSAGGGPDTQYFGPGTRLTVL.

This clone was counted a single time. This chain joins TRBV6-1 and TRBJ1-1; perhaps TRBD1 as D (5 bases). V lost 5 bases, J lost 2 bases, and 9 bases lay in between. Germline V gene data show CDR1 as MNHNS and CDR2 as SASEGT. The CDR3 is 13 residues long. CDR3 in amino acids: CASSQGLNTEAFF. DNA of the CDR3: TGTGCCAGCAGTCAGGGACTCAACACTGAAGCTTTCTTT.

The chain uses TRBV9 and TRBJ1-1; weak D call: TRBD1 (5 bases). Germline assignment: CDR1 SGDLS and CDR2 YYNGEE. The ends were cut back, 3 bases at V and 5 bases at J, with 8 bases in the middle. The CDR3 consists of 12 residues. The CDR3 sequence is CASSAQGTEAFF. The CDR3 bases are TGTGCCAGCAGCGCCCAGGGTACTGAAGCTTTCTTT.

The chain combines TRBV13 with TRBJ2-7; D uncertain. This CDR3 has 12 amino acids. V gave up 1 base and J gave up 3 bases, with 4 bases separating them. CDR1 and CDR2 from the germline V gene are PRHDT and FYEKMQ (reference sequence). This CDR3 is CASSLAGYEQYF. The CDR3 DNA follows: TGTGCCAGCAGCTTAGCGGGCTACGAGCAGTACTTC.

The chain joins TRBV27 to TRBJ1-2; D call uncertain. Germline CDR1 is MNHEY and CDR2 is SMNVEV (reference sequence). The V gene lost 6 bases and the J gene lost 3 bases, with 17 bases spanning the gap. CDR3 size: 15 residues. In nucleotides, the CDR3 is TGTGCCAGCAGCTCCTATCATAGAGGAGACTATGGCTACACCTTC. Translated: CASSSYHRGDYGYTF.

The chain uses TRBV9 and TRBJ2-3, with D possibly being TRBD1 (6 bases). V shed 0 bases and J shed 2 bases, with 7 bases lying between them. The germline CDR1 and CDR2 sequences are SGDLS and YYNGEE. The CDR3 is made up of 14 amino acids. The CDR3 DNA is TGTGCCAGCAGCGTAGGGGACACCACAGATACGCAGTATTTT. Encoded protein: CASSVGDTTDTQYF. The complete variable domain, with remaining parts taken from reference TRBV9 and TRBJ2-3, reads DSGVTQTPKHLITATGQRVTLRCSPRSGDLSVYWYQQSLDQGLQFLIQYYNGEERAKGNILERFSAQQFPDLHSELNLSSLELGDSALYFCASSVGDTTDTQYFGPGTRLTVL.

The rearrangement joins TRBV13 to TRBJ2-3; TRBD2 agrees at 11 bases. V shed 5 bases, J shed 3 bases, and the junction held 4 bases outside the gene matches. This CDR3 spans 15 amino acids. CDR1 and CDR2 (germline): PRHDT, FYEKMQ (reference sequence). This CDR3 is CASSISGGATDTQYF. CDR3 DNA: TGTGCCAGCAGCATTAGCGGGGGGGCTACAGATACGCAGTATTTT.

CDR3 nucleotide sequence: TGTGCCAGCAGGCTGGCATCCTGGAGCTCCTATAATTCACCCCTCCACTTT. Translation gives CASRLASWSSYNSPLHF. The chain has TRBV7-9 and TRBJ1-6; D ambiguous. The germline V gene encodes CDR1 SEHNR and CDR2 FQNEAQ (reference sequence). V lost 6 bases, J lost 0 bases, and 15 bases lay in between. This CDR3 region has 17 residues.

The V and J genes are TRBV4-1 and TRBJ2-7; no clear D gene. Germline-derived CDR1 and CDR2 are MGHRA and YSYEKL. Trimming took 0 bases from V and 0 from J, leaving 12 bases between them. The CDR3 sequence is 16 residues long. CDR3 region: CASSQDVAPDSYEQYF. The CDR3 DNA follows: TGCGCCAGCAGCCAAGATGTGGCTCCCGACTCCTACGAGCAGTACTTC.

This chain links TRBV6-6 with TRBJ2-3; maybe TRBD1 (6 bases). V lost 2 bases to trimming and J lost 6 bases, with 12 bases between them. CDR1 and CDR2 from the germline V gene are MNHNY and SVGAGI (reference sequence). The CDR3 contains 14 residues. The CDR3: CASSYALRGDTQYF. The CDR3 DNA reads TGTGCCAGCAGTTACGCTTTAAGGGGGGATACGCAGTATTTT.

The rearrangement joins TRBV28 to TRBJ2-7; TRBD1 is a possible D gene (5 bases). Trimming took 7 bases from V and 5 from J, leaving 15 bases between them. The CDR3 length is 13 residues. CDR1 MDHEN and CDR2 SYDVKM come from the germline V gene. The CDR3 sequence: CASKLPGHDEQYF. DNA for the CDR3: TGTGCCAGCAAACTGCCCGGACACGACGAGCAGTACTTC.

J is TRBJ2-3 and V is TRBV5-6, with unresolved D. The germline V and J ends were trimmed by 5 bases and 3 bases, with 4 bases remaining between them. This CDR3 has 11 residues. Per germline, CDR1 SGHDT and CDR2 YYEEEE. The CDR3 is CASSETDTQYF. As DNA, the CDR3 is TGTGCCAGCAGTGAGACAGATACGCAGTATTTT. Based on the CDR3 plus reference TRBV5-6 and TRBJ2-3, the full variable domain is DAGVTQSPTHLIKTRGQQVTLRCSPKSGHDTVSWYQQALGQGPQFIFQYYEEEERQRGNFPDRFSGHQFPNYSSELNVNALLLGDSALYLCASSETDTQYFGPGTRLTVL.

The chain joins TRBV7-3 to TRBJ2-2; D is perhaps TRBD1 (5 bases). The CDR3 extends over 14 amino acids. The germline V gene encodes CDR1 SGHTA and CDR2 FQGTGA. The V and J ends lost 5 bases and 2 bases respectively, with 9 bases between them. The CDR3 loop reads CASSVGLNTGELFF. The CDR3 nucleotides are TGTGCCAGCAGCGTGGGGCTTAACACCGGGGAGCTGTTTTTT.

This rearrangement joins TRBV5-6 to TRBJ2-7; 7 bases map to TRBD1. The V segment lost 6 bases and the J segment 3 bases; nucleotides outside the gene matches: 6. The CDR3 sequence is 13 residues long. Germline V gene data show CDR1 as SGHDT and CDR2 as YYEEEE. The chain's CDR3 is CASNRDSFYEQYF. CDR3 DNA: TGTGCCAGCAACCGGGACAGCTTCTACGAGCAGTACTTC.

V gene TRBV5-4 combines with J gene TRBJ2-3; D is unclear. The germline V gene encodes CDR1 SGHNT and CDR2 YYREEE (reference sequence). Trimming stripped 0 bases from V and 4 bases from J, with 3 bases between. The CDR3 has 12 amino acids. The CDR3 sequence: CASSLAADTQYF. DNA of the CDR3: TGTGCCAGCAGCTTGGCAGCAGATACGCAGTATTTT.

CDR3 bases: TGTGCCAGCGGAGAAGCGGGGGCCCCCCAAGAGACCCAGTACTTC. It specifies CASGEAGAPQETQYF. The chain recombines TRBV27 with TRBJ2-5; 8 bases agree with TRBD2. CDR1 is MNHEY, CDR2 SMNVEV, per germline (reference sequence). V shed 8 bases and J 1 base; nucleotides not matched to a gene: 9. This CDR3 has 15 amino acids.

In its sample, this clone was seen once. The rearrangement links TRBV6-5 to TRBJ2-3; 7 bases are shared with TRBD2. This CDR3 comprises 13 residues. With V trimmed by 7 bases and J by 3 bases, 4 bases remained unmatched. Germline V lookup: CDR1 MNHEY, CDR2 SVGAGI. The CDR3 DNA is TGTGCCAGCAAGGGAGGGGAGACAGATACGCAGTATTTT. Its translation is CASKGGETDTQYF.

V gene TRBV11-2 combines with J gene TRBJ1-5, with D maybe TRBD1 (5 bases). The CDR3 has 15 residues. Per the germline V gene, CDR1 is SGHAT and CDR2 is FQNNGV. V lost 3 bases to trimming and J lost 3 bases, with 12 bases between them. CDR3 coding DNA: TGTGCCAGCAGCTTGGGACGGGGGGACAATCAGCCCCAGCATTTT. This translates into CASSLGRGDNQPQHF.

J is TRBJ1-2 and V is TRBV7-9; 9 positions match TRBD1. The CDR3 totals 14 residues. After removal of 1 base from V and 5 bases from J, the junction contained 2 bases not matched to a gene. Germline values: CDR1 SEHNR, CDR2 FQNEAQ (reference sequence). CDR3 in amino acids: CASSLDRGQYGYTF. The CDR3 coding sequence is TGTGCCAGCAGCTTAGACAGGGGGCAATATGGCTACACCTTC.

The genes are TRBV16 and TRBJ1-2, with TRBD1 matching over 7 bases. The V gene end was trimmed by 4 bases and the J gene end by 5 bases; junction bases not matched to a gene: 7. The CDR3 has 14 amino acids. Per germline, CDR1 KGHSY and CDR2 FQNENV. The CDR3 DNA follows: TGTGCCAGCAGCCTCTGGGACAGTCAGTATGGCTACACCTTC. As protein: CASSLWDSQYGYTF.

As DNA, the CDR3 is TGCGCCAGCAGCCAAGCGGGTTTGTTAAATGAGCAGTTCTTC. Translation: CASSQAGLLNEQFF. The V and J genes are TRBV4-1 and TRBJ2-1; D ambiguous. V was cut by 1 base and J by 7 bases, with 11 bases left in between. This CDR3 has 14 residues. CDR1 and CDR2 (germline): MGHRA, YSYEKL.

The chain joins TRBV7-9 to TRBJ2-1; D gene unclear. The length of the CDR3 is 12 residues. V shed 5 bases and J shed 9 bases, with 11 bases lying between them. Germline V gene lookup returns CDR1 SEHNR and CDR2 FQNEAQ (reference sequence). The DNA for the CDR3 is TGTGCCAGCAGCGTTTCAGTGGCTGAGCAGTTCTTC. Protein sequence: CASSVSVAEQFF.

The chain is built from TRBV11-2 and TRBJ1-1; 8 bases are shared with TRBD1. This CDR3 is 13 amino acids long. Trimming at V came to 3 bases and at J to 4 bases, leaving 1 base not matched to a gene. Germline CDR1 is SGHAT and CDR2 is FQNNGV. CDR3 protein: CASSFGQGTEAFF. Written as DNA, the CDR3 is TGTGCCAGCAGCTTCGGACAGGGCACTGAAGCTTTCTTT.

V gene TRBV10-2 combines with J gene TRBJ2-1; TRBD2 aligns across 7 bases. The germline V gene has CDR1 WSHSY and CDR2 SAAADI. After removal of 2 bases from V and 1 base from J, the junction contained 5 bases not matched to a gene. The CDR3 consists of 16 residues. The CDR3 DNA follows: TGCGCCAGCAGTGAGGTCCAGCGGGGATCCTACAATGAGCAGTTCTTC. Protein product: CASSEVQRGSYNEQFF.

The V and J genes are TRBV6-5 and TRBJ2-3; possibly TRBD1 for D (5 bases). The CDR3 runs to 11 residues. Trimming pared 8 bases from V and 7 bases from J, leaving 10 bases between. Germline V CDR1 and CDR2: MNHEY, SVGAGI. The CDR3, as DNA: TGTGCCAGCTTACAGGCGAATACGCAGTATTTT. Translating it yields CASLQANTQYF.

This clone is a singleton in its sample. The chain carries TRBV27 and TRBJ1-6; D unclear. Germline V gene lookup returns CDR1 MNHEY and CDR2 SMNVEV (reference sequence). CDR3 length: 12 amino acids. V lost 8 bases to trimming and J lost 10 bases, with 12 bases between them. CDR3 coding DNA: TGTGCCAGCGCCGTACGAGGATCACCCCTCCACTTT. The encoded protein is CASAVRGSPLHF.

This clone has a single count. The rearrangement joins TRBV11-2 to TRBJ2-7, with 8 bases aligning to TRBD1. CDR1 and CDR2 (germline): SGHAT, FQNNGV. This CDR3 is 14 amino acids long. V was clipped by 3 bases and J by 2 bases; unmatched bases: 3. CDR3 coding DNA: TGTGCCAGCAGCTTTGGGACAGGAGCCTACGAGCAGTACTTC. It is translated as CASSFGTGAYEQYF.

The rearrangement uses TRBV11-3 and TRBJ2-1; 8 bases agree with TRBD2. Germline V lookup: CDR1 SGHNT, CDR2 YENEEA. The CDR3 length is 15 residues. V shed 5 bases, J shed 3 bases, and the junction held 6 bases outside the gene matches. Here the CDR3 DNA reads TGTGCCAGCAGCATCCGGGGGGGCCTCTACAATGAGCAGTTCTTC. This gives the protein CASSIRGGLYNEQFF.

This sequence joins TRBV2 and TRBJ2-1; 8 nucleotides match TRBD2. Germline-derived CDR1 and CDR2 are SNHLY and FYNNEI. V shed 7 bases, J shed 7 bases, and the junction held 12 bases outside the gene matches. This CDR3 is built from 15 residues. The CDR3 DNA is TGTGCCAGCACTTTAGCGGGGCCCGCTTTGAATGAGCAGTTCTTC. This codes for CASTLAGPALNEQFF.